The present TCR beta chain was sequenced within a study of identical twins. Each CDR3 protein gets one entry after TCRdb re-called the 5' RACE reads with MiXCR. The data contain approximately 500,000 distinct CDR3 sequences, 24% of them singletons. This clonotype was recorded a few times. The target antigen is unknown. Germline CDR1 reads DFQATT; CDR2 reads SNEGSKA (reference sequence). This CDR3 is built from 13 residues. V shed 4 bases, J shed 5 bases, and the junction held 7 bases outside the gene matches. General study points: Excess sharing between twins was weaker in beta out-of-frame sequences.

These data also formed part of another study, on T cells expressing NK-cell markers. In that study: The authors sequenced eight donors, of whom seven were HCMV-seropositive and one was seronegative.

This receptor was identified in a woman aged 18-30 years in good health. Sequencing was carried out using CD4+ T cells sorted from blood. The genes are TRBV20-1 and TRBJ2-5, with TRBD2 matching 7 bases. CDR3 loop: CSATVGGVETQYF. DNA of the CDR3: TGCAGTGCTACCGTTGGGGGGGTGGAGACCCAGTACTTC.